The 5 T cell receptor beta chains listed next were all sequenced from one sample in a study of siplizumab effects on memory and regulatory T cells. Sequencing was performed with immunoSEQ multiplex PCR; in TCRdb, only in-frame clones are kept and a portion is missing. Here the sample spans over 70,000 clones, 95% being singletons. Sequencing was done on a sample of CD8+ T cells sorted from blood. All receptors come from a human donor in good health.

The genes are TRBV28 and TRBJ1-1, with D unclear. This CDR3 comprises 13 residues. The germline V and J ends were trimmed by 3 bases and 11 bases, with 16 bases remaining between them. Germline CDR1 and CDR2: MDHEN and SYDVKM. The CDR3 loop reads CASSFSQSLVAFF. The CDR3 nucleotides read TGTGCCAGCAGTTTTTCACAGAGCCTGGTGGCTTTCTTT.

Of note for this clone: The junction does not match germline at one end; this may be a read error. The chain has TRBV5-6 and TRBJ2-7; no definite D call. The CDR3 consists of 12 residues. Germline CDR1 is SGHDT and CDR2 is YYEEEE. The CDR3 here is CAGSSDHYEQYF. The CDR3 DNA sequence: TGTGCCGGCAGCTCGGACCACTACGAGCAGTACTTC.

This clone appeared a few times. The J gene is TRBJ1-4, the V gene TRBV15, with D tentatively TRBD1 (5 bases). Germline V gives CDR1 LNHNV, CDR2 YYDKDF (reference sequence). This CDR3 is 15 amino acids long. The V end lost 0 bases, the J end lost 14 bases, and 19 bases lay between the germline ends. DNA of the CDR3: TGTGCCACCAGCAGAGAAATGGACGGCGTGGGGGATCTGTTTTTT. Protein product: CATSREMDGVGDLFF.

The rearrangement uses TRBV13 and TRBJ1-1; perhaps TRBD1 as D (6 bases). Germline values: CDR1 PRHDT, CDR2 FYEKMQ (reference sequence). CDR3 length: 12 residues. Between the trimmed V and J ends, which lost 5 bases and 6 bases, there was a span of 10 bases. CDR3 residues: CASSQGIAEAFF. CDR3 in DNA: TGTGCCAGCAGCCAGGGGATCGCTGAAGCTTTCTTT.

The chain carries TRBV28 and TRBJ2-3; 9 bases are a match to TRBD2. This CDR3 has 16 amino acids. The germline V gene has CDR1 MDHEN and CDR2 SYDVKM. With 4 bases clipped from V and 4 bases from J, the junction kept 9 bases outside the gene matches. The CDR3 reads CASSSLAGEAADTQYF. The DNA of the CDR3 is TGTGCCAGCAGTTCTTTAGCGGGAGAGGCCGCAGATACGCAGTATTTT.